The source of this TCR beta chain is a study of T cell responses to AZD1222 COVID-19 vaccine. Study in general: Second-dose schedules of about 4 or about 12 weeks were combined. Study findings and constraints: CD4 TCRs linked to vaccination spanned spike, dominating at 160-218 and 743-854. There were mostly white British donors and more females than males, and clonal diversity was possibly underestimated.

Comment on this clone: Its specificity is not known.

Measured with immunoSEQ multiplex PCR; TCRdb has only the in-frame clones, and not every one. The sample shows approximately 180,000 clones, approximately 90% of them seen only once. Germline loops: CDR1 MDHEN, CDR2 SYDVKM. J was trimmed by 6 bases and V by 8 bases; bases with no gene match: 7. The CDR3 has 14 amino acids. This chain joins TRBV28 and TRBJ1-5, with 10 bases identical to TRBD1. This clonotype originated in an adult in good health. Sequenced material: peripheral blood, taken on day 0 of AZD1222 vaccination. The CDR3 loop is CASRIGTGVQPQHF. In DNA, the CDR3 is TGTGCCAGCCGTATAGGGACAGGGGTTCAGCCCCAGCATTTT.